These T cell receptor beta chains were read from a single sample in a study of cytomegalovirus exposure and HLA in healthy donors. Profiled with immunoSEQ multiplex PCR; TCRdb holds only in-frame clones, not every one. The sample lists 100,000 to 150,000 clones; 75% to 85% were seen once. Sequencing was performed on PBMCs. The receptors come from a man aged 30 to 45 in good health and CMV-seropositive. CDR3s include the opening cysteine and the closing phenylalanine or tryptophan. The D gene is left open where the match is weak. Size is stated for part of the rows, as once, few or many counts, or as a class when the clone is expanded.

J gene | D gene | clone size | V gene | CDR3 protein | CDR3 DNA
TRBJ1-2 | NA | NA | TRBV2 | CASSEAPQLITPYGYTF | TGTGCCAGCAGTGAAGCCCCACAGCTAATAACCCCCTATGGCTACACCTTC
TRBJ2-1 | TRBD1 | NA | TRBV7-9 | CASSPPDRVDRIEQFF | TGTGCCAGCAGCCCCCCCGACAGGGTGGATCGTATTGAGCAGTTCTTC
TRBJ1-1 | TRBD1 | NA | TRBV30 | CAWSRGGFDTEAFF | TGTGCCTGGAGTAGAGGGGGCTTCGACACTGAAGCTTTCTTT
TRBJ2-7 | NA | NA | TRBV7-2 | CASSADGSEGDEQYF | TGTGCCAGCAGCGCGGACGGGTCGGAGGGCGACGAGCAGTACTTC
TRBJ1-1 | NA | NA | TRBV5-8 | CASSFPPGRGTEAFF | TGTGCCAGCAGCTTCCCTCCGGGAAGGGGGACTGAAGCTTTCTTT
TRBJ1-5 | NA | NA | TRBV4-1 | CASSQESRENQPQHF | TGCGCCAGCAGCCAAGAATCCAGGGAAAATCAGCCCCAGCATTTT
TRBJ2-5 | TRBD2 | NA | TRBV30 | CAWSGSGGKTQYF | TGTGCCTGGAGTGGAAGCGGGGGGAAGACCCAGTACTTC
TRBJ2-2 | NA | NA | TRBV6-1 | CASTPQGVDGELFF | TGTGCCAGCACCCCCCAAGGGGTGGACGGGGAGCTGTTTTTT
TRBJ1-1 | NA | NA | TRBV7-3 | CASSLGGQAFF | TGTGCCAGCAGCTTGGGAGGTCAAGCTTTCTTT
TRBJ1-1 | TRBD1 | NA | TRBV6-5 | CASSPGQGNTEAFF | TGTGCCAGCAGTCCCGGACAGGGAAACACTGAAGCTTTCTTT
TRBJ1-1 | TRBD1 | NA | TRBV18 | CASSQSGGTEAFF | TGTGCCAGCTCACAGTCAGGGGGGACCGAAGCTTTCTTT
TRBJ2-6 | TRBD1 | NA | TRBV10-3 | CAISESMDRNILSGANVLTF | TGTGCCATCAGTGAGTCCATGGACAGGAATATCCTCTCTGGGGCCAACGTCCTGACTTTC
TRBJ2-3 | NA | NA | TRBV5-1 | CASTLNGGQRTDTQYF | TGCGCCAGCACCTTAAACGGGGGACAGCGCACAGATACGCAGTATTTT
TRBJ1-1 | NA | NA | TRBV21-1 | CASTREGAPDTEAFF | TGTGCCAGCACGAGAGAAGGAGCGCCGGACACTGAAGCTTTCTTT
TRBJ2-2 | NA | NA | TRBV9 | CASSVTTGSRVAGELFF | TGTGCCAGCAGCGTAACCACAGGGTCCCGGGTCGCCGGGGAGCTGTTTTTT
TRBJ2-7 | TRBD1 | once | TRBV11-3 | CASSQGQAYEQYF | TGTGCCAGCAGCCAGGGACAGGCCTACGAGCAGTACTTC
TRBJ2-5 | TRBD2 | NA | TRBV6-1 | CASSGSGGIGETQYF | TGTGCCAGCAGTGGAAGCGGGGGGATAGGAGAGACCCAGTACTTC